The 16 T cell receptor beta chains below were found in one sample sequenced in a study of cytomegalovirus exposure and HLA in healthy donors. The PCR was carried out with 60 Vbeta primers and 13 Jbeta primers. TCRdb keeps only in-frame clones here, not all; method: immunoSEQ multiplex PCR. The sample contains about 230,000 clones, 85% to 90% of which appear only once. Sequencing was done on a sample of PBMCs. Receptor source: a young woman in good health and CMV-seronegative.

About this clone: The CDR3 carries no conserved terminal phenylalanine or tryptophan, so it likely arises from a read error. CDR3: CASSSRLRGWEYYEQYL. CDR3 nucleotide sequence: TGTGCCAGCAGCTCCCGGTTGAGGGGGTGGGAGTACTACGAGCAGTACTTA. This rearrangement joins TRBV7-6 to TRBJ2-7, with D tentatively TRBD1 (6 bases). The germline V gene has CDR1 SGHVS and CDR2 FNYEAQ. V shed 4 bases and J shed 3 bases, with 22 bases lying between them. The CDR3 is 17 residues long.

This clone showed up just once. The genes are TRBV30 and TRBJ2-3; 12 bases agree with TRBD2. From germline, CDR1 is GTSNPN and CDR2 SVGIG (reference sequence). The CDR3 loop spans 14 amino acids. Germline trimming cut 3 bases from V and 5 bases from J; bases unmatched to any gene: 3. CDR3 DNA sequence: TGTGCCTGGAGCCGGACTAGCGGGATAGATACGCAGTATTTT. Translated, it gives CAWSRTSGIDTQYF.

The rearrangement uses TRBV7-9 and TRBJ1-2, with TRBD1 matching 8 bases. V shed 3 bases, J shed 4 bases, and the junction held 4 bases outside the gene matches. The CDR3 sequence is 14 residues long. Germline loops: CDR1 SEHNR, CDR2 FQNEAQ (reference sequence). CDR3 DNA: TGTGCCAGCAGCTTCGGACAGGGTGGCTATGGCTACACCTTC. Its translation: CASSFGQGGYGYTF.

A remark on this clone: Other nucleotide sequences in the sample specify the same CDR3. V is TRBV5-1 and J is TRBJ2-2; maybe TRBD2 (6 bases). V was pared by 0 bases and J by 4 bases, with 10 bases between. The CDR3 contains 15 residues. From germline, CDR1 is SGHRS and CDR2 YFSETQ. CDR3 DNA sequence: TGCGCCAGCAGCTTGGAGGGACTTGTCACCGGGGAGCTGTTTTTT. It translates to CASSLEGLVTGELFF.

The J gene is TRBJ2-3, the V gene TRBV9; 11 nucleotides line up with TRBD2. Germline trimming cut 4 bases from V and 0 bases from J; bases unmatched to any gene: 4. The germline V gene encodes CDR1 SGDLS and CDR2 YYNGEE. The CDR3 covers 16 residues. The CDR3 loop is CASSSGLAGSTDTQYF. As DNA, the CDR3 is TGTGCCAGCAGCTCCGGACTAGCGGGCAGCACAGATACGCAGTATTTT. The variable domain in full, with the rest retrieved from reference TRBV9 and TRBJ2-3, is DSGVTQTPKHLITATGQRVTLRCSPRSGDLSVYWYQQSLDQGLQFLIQYYNGEERAKGNILERFSAQQFPDLHSELNLSSLELGDSALYFCASSSGLAGSTDTQYFGPGTRLTVL.

This chain connects TRBV10-1 to TRBJ1-1; 7 bases match TRBD1. The V gene's germline CDR1 is WNHNN and CDR2 SYGVQD (reference sequence). Trimming took 4 bases from V and 3 from J; bases not matched to a gene: 2. This CDR3 is built from 13 residues. CDR3 sequence: CASSGDSYTEAFF. As DNA, the CDR3 is TGCGCCAGCAGTGGGGACAGCTACACTGAAGCTTTCTTT.

The genes are TRBV7-9 and TRBJ1-1; possible D gene TRBD1, 6 bases. Germline-derived CDR1 and CDR2 are SEHNR and FQNEAQ (reference sequence). The CDR3 totals 15 residues. Trimming took off 0 bases at V and 2 bases at J, with 10 bases between the two ends. CDR3 region: CASSLAGTPNTEAFF. CDR3 in DNA: TGTGCCAGCAGCTTAGCCGGGACACCTAACACTGAAGCTTTCTTT.

The chain links TRBV7-3 to TRBJ2-7; 8 nucleotides agree with TRBD1. Germline V CDR1 and CDR2: SGHTA, FQGTGA. The CDR3 covers 13 residues. V shed 3 bases, J shed 3 bases, and the junction held 1 base outside the gene matches. CDR3 protein: CASSFTGGYEQYF. In nucleotides, the CDR3 is TGTGCCAGCAGCTTTACAGGGGGCTACGAGCAGTACTTC.

The gene calls are TRBV6-5 and TRBJ1-2; maybe TRBD1 (6 bases). This CDR3 has 13 residues. Per the germline V gene, CDR1 is MNHEY and CDR2 is SVGAGI. Between the trimmed V and J ends, which lost 0 bases and 8 bases, there was a span of 10 bases. The CDR3 is CASSYSNRVGYTF. For the CDR3, the DNA is TGTGCCAGCAGTTACTCTAACAGGGTGGGCTACACCTTC.

In nucleotides, the CDR3 is TGTGCCAGCTGCAGGGCAGGGGGCGCCGGAGGGGGCTACACCTTC. Encoded protein: CASCRAGGAGGGYTF. V is TRBV5-8 and J is TRBJ1-2; TRBD1 aligns across 8 bases. The CDR3 has 15 amino acids. The V segment lost 7 bases and the J segment 8 bases; nucleotides outside the gene matches: 16. CDR1 SGHTS and CDR2 YDEGEE come from the germline V gene.

The chain carries TRBV6-6 and TRBJ2-7, with 9 bases matching TRBD2. Germline loops: CDR1 MNHNY, CDR2 SVGAGI (reference sequence). Trimming removed 0 bases from V and 4 bases from J; junction bases left unmatched: 7. This CDR3 contains 16 residues. CDR3 bases: TGTGCCAGCAGTTACTCTCAGCGGGGGGACAGATACGAGCAGTACTTC. Protein product: CASSYSQRGDRYEQYF.

The chain is built from TRBV5-4 and TRBJ2-1; 9 bases are shared with TRBD2. After removal of 4 bases from V and 4 bases from J, the junction contained 12 bases not matched to a gene. CDR3 size: 17 residues. CDR1 and CDR2 from the germline V gene are SGHNT and YYREEE (reference sequence). CDR3 in DNA: TGTGCCAGCAGCAGAAGCTCTAGCGGGGTTACGTACAATGAGCAGTTCTTC. This codes for CASSRSSSGVTYNEQFF.

The rearrangement links TRBV11-2 to TRBJ1-6; 7 positions agree with TRBD1. V shed 3 bases, J shed 10 bases, and the junction held 12 bases outside the gene matches. Germline CDR1 and CDR2: SGHAT and FQNNGV. The CDR3 runs to 16 residues. The CDR3 DNA reads TGTGCCAGCAGCTTCTATACAGGGGCCACGTACTCACCCCTCCACTTT. Amino acids: CASSFYTGATYSPLHF.

This clone appeared a single time. The chain couples TRBV6-5 to TRBJ1-2, with a possible D match to TRBD1 (5 bases). Germline lookup yields CDR1 MNHEY and CDR2 SVGAGI. The CDR3 is made up of 14 amino acids. Trimming shortened V by 0 bases and J by 6 bases, and 11 bases separated the two germline ends. The DNA for the CDR3 is TGTGCCAGCAGTTACTCTACGGTAGGGGATGGCTACACCTTC. Protein sequence: CASSYSTVGDGYTF.

The rearrangement links TRBV4-1 to TRBJ1-2; TRBD1 agrees at 9 bases. This CDR3 region has 15 residues. V lost 9 bases, J lost 4 bases, and 12 bases stayed unmatched. Germline V CDR1 and CDR2: MGHRA, YSYEKL. CDR3 nucleotides: TGCGCCAGTAAACCTCCGGGACAGGGCTTCTATGGCTACACCTTC. Protein product: CASKPPGQGFYGYTF.

The table lists this clone with a count of one. V gene TRBV19 combines with J gene TRBJ1-2; TRBD1 matches at 9 bases. V was clipped by 6 bases and J by 7 bases; unmatched bases: 9. The CDR3 contains 14 residues. Germline V gene sequence: CDR1 LNHDA, CDR2 SQIVND (reference sequence). The CDR3 nucleotides read TGTGCCAGTAGGAGCCGGGACAGGGTCTTTGGCTACACCTTC. Protein sequence: CASRSRDRVFGYTF.